This T cell receptor beta chain was found in a study of blood T cell repertoires in COVID-19. Turning to the study itself: The study drew acute and convalescent COVID-19 samples from the United States, Italy and Spain. The cDNA or gDNA used as material had been derived from T cells, B-cell-depleted T cells, or PBMCs.

J lost 7 bases, V lost 6 bases, and 13 bases had no gene match. The germline V gene has CDR1 SGHVS and CDR2 FQNEAQ. The CDR3 is 15 residues long. The assay was immunoSEQ multiplex PCR, and TCRdb's table has in-frame clones only and misses some. The table has 90,000 or so clones, about 84% seen once; the top ten hold about 23%. The V and J genes are TRBV7-8 and TRBJ2-7; TRBD1 agrees at 9 bases. The clonotype comes from a man older than 75 with active or convalescent COVID-19. Sequencing input: peripheral blood. DNA of the CDR3: TGTGCCAGCAGGGAGGGACAGGGAATTGGAGGGGAGCAGTACTTC. Encoded protein: CASREGQGIGGEQYF.